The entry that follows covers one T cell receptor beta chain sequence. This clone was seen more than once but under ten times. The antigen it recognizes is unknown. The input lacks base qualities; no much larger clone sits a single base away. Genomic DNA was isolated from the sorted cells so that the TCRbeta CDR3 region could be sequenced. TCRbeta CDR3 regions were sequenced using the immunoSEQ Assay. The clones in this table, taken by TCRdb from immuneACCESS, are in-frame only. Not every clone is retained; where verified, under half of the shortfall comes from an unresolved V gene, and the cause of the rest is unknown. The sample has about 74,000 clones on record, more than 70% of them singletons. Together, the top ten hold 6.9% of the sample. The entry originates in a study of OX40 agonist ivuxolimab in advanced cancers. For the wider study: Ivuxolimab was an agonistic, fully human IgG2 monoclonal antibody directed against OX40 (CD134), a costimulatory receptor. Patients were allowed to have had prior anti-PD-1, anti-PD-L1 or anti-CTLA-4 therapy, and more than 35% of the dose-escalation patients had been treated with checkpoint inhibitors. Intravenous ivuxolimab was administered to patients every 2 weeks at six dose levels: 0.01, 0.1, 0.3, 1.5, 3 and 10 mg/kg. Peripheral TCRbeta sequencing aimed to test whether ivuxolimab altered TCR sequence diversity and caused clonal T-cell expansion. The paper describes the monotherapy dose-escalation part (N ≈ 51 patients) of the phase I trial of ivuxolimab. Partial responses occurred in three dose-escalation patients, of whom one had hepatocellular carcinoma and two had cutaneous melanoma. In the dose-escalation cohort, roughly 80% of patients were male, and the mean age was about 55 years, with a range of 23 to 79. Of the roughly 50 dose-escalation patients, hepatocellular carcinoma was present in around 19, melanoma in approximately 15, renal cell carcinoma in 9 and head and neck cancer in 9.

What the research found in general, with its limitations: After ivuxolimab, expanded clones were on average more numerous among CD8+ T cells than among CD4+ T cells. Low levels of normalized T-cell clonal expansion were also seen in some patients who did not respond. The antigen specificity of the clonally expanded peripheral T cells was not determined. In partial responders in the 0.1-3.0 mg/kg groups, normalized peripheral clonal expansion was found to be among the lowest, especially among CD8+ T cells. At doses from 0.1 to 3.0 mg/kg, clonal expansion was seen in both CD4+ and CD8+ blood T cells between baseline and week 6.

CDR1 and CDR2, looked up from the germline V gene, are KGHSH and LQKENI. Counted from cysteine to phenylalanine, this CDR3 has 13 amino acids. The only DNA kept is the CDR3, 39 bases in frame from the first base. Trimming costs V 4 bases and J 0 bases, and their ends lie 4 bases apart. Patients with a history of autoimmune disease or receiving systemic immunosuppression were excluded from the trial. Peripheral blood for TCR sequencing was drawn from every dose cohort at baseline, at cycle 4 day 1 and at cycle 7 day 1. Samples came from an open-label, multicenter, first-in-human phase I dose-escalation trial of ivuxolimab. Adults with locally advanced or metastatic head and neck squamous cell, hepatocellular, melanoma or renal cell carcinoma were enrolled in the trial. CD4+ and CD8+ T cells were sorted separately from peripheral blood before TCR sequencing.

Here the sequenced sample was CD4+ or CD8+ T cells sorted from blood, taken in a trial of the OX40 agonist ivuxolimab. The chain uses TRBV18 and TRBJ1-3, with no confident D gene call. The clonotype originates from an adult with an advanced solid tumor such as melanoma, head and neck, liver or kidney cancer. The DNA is TGTGCCAGCTCACGGATCTCTGGAAACACCATATATTTT. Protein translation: CASSRISGNTIYF.